These 19 T cell receptor beta chains originate from one sample sequenced in a study of blood T cell repertoires in COVID-19. Here immunoSEQ multiplex PCR was the method, and the copy in TCRdb shows in-frame clones only, minus some. The sample contains a few hundred thousand clones, 80% to 90% of which appear only once. The sample was PBMCs or T cells enriched from blood (not recorded which). These receptors came from a man aged 25 to 45 who had recovered from COVID-19.

J is TRBJ2-1 and V is TRBV7-3; D might be TRBD1 (5 bases). The CDR3 covers 15 residues. Germline CDR1 and CDR2: SGHTA and FQGTGA. V was cut by 5 bases and J by 2 bases, with 13 bases left in between. The CDR3 protein is CASSRQGTAYNEQFF. The CDR3, as DNA: TGTGCCAGCAGCCGCCAGGGTACTGCCTACAATGAGCAGTTCTTC.

The rearrangement uses TRBV5-1 and TRBJ1-1; 10 bases map to TRBD1. Trimming took 4 bases from V and 6 from J; bases not matched to a gene: 3. The CDR3 consists of 13 residues. Germline values: CDR1 SGHRS, CDR2 YFSETQ. The CDR3 DNA is TGCGCCAGCAGCATAGGGACAGGGGCTGAAGCTTTCTTT. Translating gives CASSIGTGAEAFF. Full variable domain (outside the CDR3, taken from reference TRBV5-1 and TRBJ1-1): KAGVTQTPRYLIKTRGQQVTLSCSPISGHRSVSWYQQTPGQGLQFLFEYFSETQRNKGNFPGRFSGRQFSNSRSEMNVSTLELGDSALYLCASSIGTGAEAFFGQGTRLTVV.

The gene calls are TRBV18 and TRBJ2-7; possible D gene TRBD1, 6 bases. This CDR3 is 14 amino acids long. V was cut by 3 bases and J by 2 bases, with 11 bases left in between. Germline CDR1 KGHSH, CDR2 LQKENI. The CDR3 spells CASSPSTGPYEQYF. The CDR3, as DNA: TGTGCCAGCTCACCCTCGACAGGACCCTACGAGCAGTACTTC.

As regards this clone: The DNA is omitted, as the CDR3 cannot be located on it reliably, and the CDR3 follows TCRdb's listing. The rearrangement links TRBV21-1 to TRBJ2-6; the table's TRBD1 call for D was not verified on the DNA. TRBV21-1 is described as a pseudogene. The CDR3 is 15 residues long, ends included. CDR3 region: CASYRVGVGANVLTF.

The chain couples TRBV5-1 to TRBJ1-2; 7 bases agree with TRBD1. The CDR3 runs to 14 residues. V gave up 1 base and J gave up 5 bases; unmatched junction bases: 5. Per germline, CDR1 SGHRS and CDR2 YFSETQ. The CDR3 loop is CASSLRGRDYGYTF. The CDR3 nucleotides are TGCGCCAGCAGCTTGAGGGGGCGCGATTATGGCTACACCTTC. The full variable domain, in which reference TRBV5-1 and TRBJ1-2 provide the parts outside the CDR3, is KAGVTQTPRYLIKTRGQQVTLSCSPISGHRSVSWYQQTPGQGLQFLFEYFSETQRNKGNFPGRFSGRQFSNSRSEMNVSTLELGDSALYLCASSLRGRDYGYTFGSGTRLTVV.

V gene TRBV15 combines with J gene TRBJ1-4; D ambiguous. CDR3 length: 13 amino acids. The V and J ends lost 1 base and 5 bases respectively, with 5 bases between them. The germline V gene encodes CDR1 LNHNV and CDR2 YYDKDF (reference sequence). The CDR3 bases are TGTGCCACCAGCAGAGTAAAAAATGAAAAACTGTTTTTT. Translating gives CATSRVKNEKLFF.

The J gene is TRBJ2-1, the V gene TRBV5-6, with 13 bases fitting TRBD2. The germline V gene encodes CDR1 SGHDT and CDR2 YYEEEE. CDR3 size: 16 residues. Germline trimming cut 4 bases from V and 1 base from J; bases unmatched to any gene: 2. In DNA form, the CDR3 reads TGTGCCAGCAGCCCACTAGCGGGGGGGTCCTACAATGAGCAGTTCTTC. This sequence encodes CASSPLAGGSYNEQFF.

The rearrangement joins TRBV4-2 to TRBJ2-1, with D possibly TRBD1 on 8 matching bases. The germline CDR1 and CDR2 sequences are LGHNA and YNFKEQ. CDR3 length equals 15 residues. The V end lost 4 bases, the J end lost 10 bases, and 20 bases lay between the germline ends. The DNA for the CDR3 is TGTGCCAGCAGCCCGTACGGACAGGGAGGGGGGGAGCAGTTCTTC. Translating gives CASSPYGQGGGEQFF.

This clone has more than one count but fewer than ten. This chain uses TRBV7-3 with TRBJ2-2; D may be TRBD1 (6 bases). Germline CDR1 SGHTA, CDR2 FQGTGA. This CDR3 spans 16 amino acids. Trimming pared 2 bases from V and 3 bases from J, leaving 13 bases between. The CDR3 bases are TGTGCCAGCAGCTTAGCACCCAGGGGTCACACCGGGGAGCTGTTTTTT. Protein sequence: CASSLAPRGHTGELFF.

This clone was seen a handful of times. This rearrangement joins TRBV7-9 to TRBJ2-7; unclear D gene. CDR3 length equals 12 residues. V lost 5 bases and J lost 7, with 12 bases in between. The germline V gene encodes CDR1 SEHNR and CDR2 FQNEAQ (reference sequence). The CDR3 reads CASSSISQEQYF. The CDR3 DNA reads as TGTGCCAGCAGCAGTATCTCGCAGGAGCAGTACTTC.

J is TRBJ2-1 and V is TRBV15, with no clear D. This CDR3 has 13 residues. Trimming took off 0 bases at V and 7 bases at J, with 7 bases between the two ends. The germline CDR1 and CDR2 sequences are LNHNV and YYDKDF (reference sequence). CDR3 in DNA: TGTGCCACCAGCAGAGATAAGAGGAATGAGCAGTTCTTC. Amino acids: CATSRDKRNEQFF.

The chain couples TRBV19 to TRBJ2-3; 12 bases are shared with TRBD2. The CDR3 runs to 14 residues. Losses at the gene ends were 2 bases for V and 8 bases for J; bases not matched to a gene: 2. Germline CDR1 and CDR2: LNHDA and SQIVND (reference sequence). CDR3 protein: CASSILAGGLTQYF. The CDR3, as DNA: TGTGCCAGTAGTATACTAGCGGGGGGGCTTACGCAGTATTTT. The complete variable domain, with remaining parts taken from reference TRBV19 and TRBJ2-3, reads DGGITQSPKYLFRKEGQNVTLSCEQNLNHDAMYWYRQDPGQGLRLIYYSQIVNDFQKGDIAEGYSVSREKKESFPLTVTSAQKNPTAFYLCASSILAGGLTQYFGPGTRLTVL.

The rearrangement uses TRBV7-8 and TRBJ1-5; D unresolved. With 1 base removed from V and 4 bases from J, the gap between germline ends came to 8 bases. This CDR3 spans 14 amino acids. CDR1 is SGHVS, CDR2 FQNEAQ, per germline. The CDR3 protein is CASSLVSTNQPQHF. The CDR3 bases are TGTGCCAGCAGCTTAGTTTCGACAAATCAGCCCCAGCATTTT.

The rearrangement links TRBV5-5 to TRBJ1-1; possible D gene TRBD1, 5 bases. The V gene's germline CDR1 is SGHKS and CDR2 YYEKEE (reference sequence). Deletions cut 2 bases from V and 1 base from J, with 12 bases between. The CDR3 has 15 amino acids. The CDR3 region is CASSFLPGGNTEAFF. In nucleotides, the CDR3 is TGTGCCAGCAGCTTTCTACCGGGGGGGAACACTGAAGCTTTCTTT.

This chain joins TRBV27 and TRBJ1-2, with D tentatively TRBD1 (6 bases). V was clipped by 8 bases and J by 2 bases, with 12 bases between them. This CDR3 comprises 13 residues. Per germline, CDR1 MNHEY and CDR2 SMNVEV (reference sequence). CDR3 protein: CASRAGANYGYTF. CDR3 nucleotide sequence: TGTGCCAGCCGGGCAGGGGCAAACTATGGCTACACCTTC.

This sequence joins TRBV2 and TRBJ1-5, with D possibly matching TRBD1 (6 bases). CDR3 length: 15 amino acids. The germline CDR1 and CDR2 sequences are SNHLY and FYNNEI. The V end lost 6 bases, the J end lost 0 bases, and 12 bases lay between the germline ends. The CDR3, as DNA: TGTGCCAGCAGAAGGAGGACAGATAGCAATCAGCCCCAGCATTTT. Translating gives CASRRRTDSNQPQHF.

The chain couples TRBV29-1 to TRBJ2-7, with 12 bases matching TRBD1. V was clipped by 5 bases and J by 7 bases; unmatched bases: 9. Germline values: CDR1 SQVTM, CDR2 ANQGSEA. This CDR3 comprises 14 residues. In DNA, the CDR3 is TGCAGCGTTTCGTGGGGACAGGGGGCGAGGGAGCAGTACTTC. This gives the protein CSVSWGQGAREQYF.

V gene TRBV11-2 combines with J gene TRBJ2-7; D might be TRBD2 (7 bases). CDR1 and CDR2 from the germline V gene are SGHAT and FQNNGV. Trimming removed 2 bases at V and 2 bases at J, with 10 bases between. CDR3 length: 14 amino acids. As DNA, the CDR3 is TGTGCCAGCAGCTTAACGGGGGGCCCCTACGAGCAGTACTTC. Protein product: CASSLTGGPYEQYF.

Only one count was recorded for this clone. The chain uses TRBV7-9 and TRBJ1-2; D unresolved. The V end lost 3 bases, the J end lost 8 bases, and 7 bases lay between the germline ends. Germline V gene lookup returns CDR1 SEHNR and CDR2 FQNEAQ (reference sequence). CDR3 length equals 11 residues. The DNA of the CDR3 is TGTGCCAGCAGCTTGACGGGGGGCTACACCTTC. This sequence encodes CASSLTGGYTF.